This TCR beta chain was obtained from a study of CD8 T cells in Susac syndrome. Study-level information: When their blood was taken, patients with Susac syndrome were therapy-naive, taking corticosteroids, or taking intravenous immunoglobulin alone.

Germline V CDR1 and CDR2: SGHNT, YENEEA. V shed 4 bases, J shed 6 bases, and the junction held 5 bases outside the gene matches. The CDR3 runs 13 residues. Random hexamers were used to reverse transcribe roughly 0.45 to 1 ug of RNA. It was immunoSEQ multiplex PCR that amplified TCR beta CDR3 across 54 Vbeta and 13 Jbeta. One entry per CDR3 protein results from TCRdb running MiXCR on the immunoSEQ multiplex PCR reads. The sample has 240,000 or so distinct CDR3 sequences, 90% to 96% seen once. Sequencing was performed on CD4+ T cells from PBMCs. The source of this sequence is a human donor with Susac syndrome. The chain employs TRBV11-3 and TRBJ2-5; TRBD2 agrees at 7 bases. CDR3 bases: TGTGCCAGCAGCTGGGAGGGGCCCCAGACCCAGTACTTC. This translates into CASSWEGPQTQYF. Drawing the rest from reference TRBV11-3 and TRBJ2-5, the complete variable domain is EAGVVQSPRYKIIEKKQPVAFWCNPISGHNTLYWYLQNLGQGPELLIRYENEEAVDDSQLPKDRFSAERLKGVDSTLKIQPAELGDSAVYLCASSWEGPQTQYFGPGTRLLVL.